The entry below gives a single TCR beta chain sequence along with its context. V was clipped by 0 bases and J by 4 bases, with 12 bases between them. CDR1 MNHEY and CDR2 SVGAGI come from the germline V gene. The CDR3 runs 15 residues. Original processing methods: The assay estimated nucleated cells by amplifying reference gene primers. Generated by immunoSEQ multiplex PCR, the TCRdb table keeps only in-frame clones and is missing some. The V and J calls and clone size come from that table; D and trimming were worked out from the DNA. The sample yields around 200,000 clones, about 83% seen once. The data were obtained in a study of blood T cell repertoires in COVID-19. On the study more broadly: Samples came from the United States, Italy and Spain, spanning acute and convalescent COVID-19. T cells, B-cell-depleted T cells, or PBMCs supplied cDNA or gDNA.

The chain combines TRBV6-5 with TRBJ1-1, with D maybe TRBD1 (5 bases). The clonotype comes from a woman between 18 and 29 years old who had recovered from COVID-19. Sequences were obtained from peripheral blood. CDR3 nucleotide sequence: TGTGCCAGCAGTTACTCGAACCAGGGTGGCACTGAAGCTTTCTTT. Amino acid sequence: CASSYSNQGGTEAFF.